This T cell receptor (beta chain) was captured in a study of blood T cell repertoires in COVID-19. Study overall: Both acute and convalescent COVID-19 samples were obtained from the United States, Italy and Spain. Nucleic acid was either cDNA or gDNA, and it came from T cells, B-cell-depleted T cells, or PBMCs.

V lost 0 bases to trimming and J lost 4 bases; unmatched junction nucleotides: 2. CDR1 is KGHSH, CDR2 LQKENI, per germline. This CDR3 has 14 amino acids. Per the authors' pipeline: Reference gene primer amplification yielded estimated nucleated cell counts. Assay: immunoSEQ multiplex PCR; the TCRdb copy retains only in-frame clones and omits some. That table furnishes V, J and clone size, whereas the DNA furnished D and trimming. The sample contains about 160,000 clones, roughly 89% of which appear only once. What was sequenced was peripheral blood. The sequence was obtained from a woman aged 60 to 75 who had recovered from COVID-19. The V gene is TRBV18, the J gene TRBJ1-2; 7 bases are a match to TRBD1. The CDR3 loop reads CASSPPTGRYGYTF. CDR3 DNA sequence: TGTGCCAGCTCACCACCGACAGGGCGCTATGGCTACACCTTC.